The rows below give T cell receptor beta chains drawn from one sample of a study of cytomegalovirus exposure and HLA in healthy donors. The data were produced by immunoSEQ multiplex PCR, yet TCRdb's version contains in-frame clones alone and is incomplete. The data contain some 150,000 clones, 75% to 85% of them singletons. Source material: PBMCs. These receptors originate from a human donor in good health. Each CDR3 is given with its conserved first and last residue. The D gene is left open where the match is weak. Clone sizes are given selectively: once, few, many, or a class where the clone is expanded.

CDR3nt,CDR3aa,d_gene,abundance,v_gene,j_gene
TGTGCCACCAGCAGGGGCAGGGGGTATGGCTATGGCTACACCTTC,CATSRGRGYGYGYTF,TRBD1,-,TRBV15,TRBJ1-2
TGTGCCAGCAGCGCCGCCGGTAGCAATCAGCCCCAGCATTTT,CASSAAGSNQPQHF,-,-,TRBV2,TRBJ1-5
TGTGCCAGCAGTTTACTAGCGGGCTCCTACAATGAGCAGTTCTTC,CASSLLAGSYNEQFF,TRBD2,-,TRBV28,TRBJ2-1
TGTGCCACCAGCAGACCTTGTTGGGGGCAGGGGACTAGTGGGTATGAGCAGTTCTTC,CATSRPCWGQGTSGYEQFF,TRBD2,-,TRBV15,TRBJ2-1
TGCGCCAGCAGCCCCGGACAGGGGGCCTTTTTCACTGAAGCTTTCTTT,CASSPGQGAFFTEAFF,TRBD1,-,TRBV5-1,TRBJ1-1
TGTGCCAGCAGCCAAGGGGGCCCCTACGAGCAGTACTTC,CASSQGGPYEQYF,TRBD1,few,TRBV7-9,TRBJ2-7
TGTGCCAGCAGCGTCGGCGGGGGAATCACAGATACGCAGTATTTT,CASSVGGGITDTQYF,TRBD2,-,TRBV9,TRBJ2-3
TGCGCCAGCAGTTGGCAGGGCATCGACAATGAGCAGTTCTTC,CASSWQGIDNEQFF,-,-,TRBV10-1,TRBJ2-1
TGTGCCAGCGGAAGGGGTAACTATGGCTACACCTTC,CASGRGNYGYTF,-,-,TRBV2,TRBJ1-2
TGTGCCAGCAGCTTTGTCTCTAGTATCCACGAGCAGTACTTC,CASSFVSSIHEQYF,-,few,TRBV5-6,TRBJ2-7
TGTGCCAGCAACTCCCTTTCAGGGCACGAGCAGTACTTC,CASNSLSGHEQYF,-,once,TRBV11-2,TRBJ2-7
TGTGCCAGCAGTTTCGATAGGACTAGCGGGACCGAGCAGTACTTC,CASSFDRTSGTEQYF,TRBD2,-,TRBV7-6,TRBJ2-7
TGTGCCAGCAGCGGTTCTGCCCGTCCCGGGGAGCTGTTTTTT,CASSGSARPGELFF,-,once,TRBV6-6,TRBJ2-2
TGCGCCAGCAGCTCCAACAGGGGGCCCTACTCGAACTATGGCTACACCTTC,CASSSNRGPYSNYGYTF,TRBD1,-,TRBV5-1,TRBJ1-2
TGTGCCAGCACCCTTACCGGGGGAACCTATGGCTACACCTTC,CASTLTGGTYGYTF,-,-,TRBV25-1,TRBJ1-2
TGTGCCAGCAGCTTAAGAGCTCCGGGACAGATAGAGACCCAGTACTTC,CASSLRAPGQIETQYF,TRBD1,few,TRBV11-2,TRBJ2-5
TGTGCCAGTACCGACGACAGGGTGGATAATGAGCAGTTCTTC,CASTDDRVDNEQFF,TRBD1,-,TRBV19,TRBJ2-1
TGTGCCAGTAGCCCGAACCGGAGGGGACAGACGAACACTGAAGCTTTCTTT,CASSPNRRGQTNTEAFF,TRBD1,-,TRBV19,TRBJ1-1
TGTGCCAGCAGCAAACAGGGCTATAGCACAGATACGCAGTATTTT,CASSKQGYSTDTQYF,-,-,TRBV7-3,TRBJ2-3
TGTGCCAGTAAGGCTAGCGGATACAATGAGCAGTTCTTC,CASKASGYNEQFF,TRBD2,-,TRBV6-5,TRBJ2-1
TGTGCCAGCAGCTTAGTAGCGGGGGGGCCCGTGGAGCTGTTTTTT,CASSLVAGGPVELFF,TRBD2,-,TRBV11-2,TRBJ2-2
TGTTCCAGCAGCACTAGGGACTTGAGAGCTTTCTTT,CSSSTRDLRAFF,-,-,TRBV7-9,TRBJ1-1
TGTGCCAGCAGCGATCCGGGACTGGTGACAGATACGCAGTATTTT,CASSDPGLVTDTQYF,-,-,TRBV6-6,TRBJ2-3
TGTGCCAGCAGCCCGACGGCTAGCGGGGTGTCAGGCGAGCAGTACTTC,CASSPTASGVSGEQYF,TRBD2,-,TRBV7-6,TRBJ2-7
TGTGCCAGCAGTGAGAGCTTTGATCAGCCCCAGCATTTT,CASSESFDQPQHF,-,medium-sized,TRBV6-1,TRBJ1-5
TGCGCCAGCAGTGAGATGGGCTCTAGCGCCTACGAGCAGTACTTC,CASSEMGSSAYEQYF,-,-,TRBV10-1,TRBJ2-7
TGTGCCAGTACCCCGTCTCCCCAGGGCCATGGCTACACCTTC,CASTPSPQGHGYTF,-,once,TRBV19,TRBJ1-2
TGCGCCAGCAGCCCCCTTCGGGGAAATGAGCAGTTCTTC,CASSPLRGNEQFF,-,few,TRBV4-3,TRBJ2-1